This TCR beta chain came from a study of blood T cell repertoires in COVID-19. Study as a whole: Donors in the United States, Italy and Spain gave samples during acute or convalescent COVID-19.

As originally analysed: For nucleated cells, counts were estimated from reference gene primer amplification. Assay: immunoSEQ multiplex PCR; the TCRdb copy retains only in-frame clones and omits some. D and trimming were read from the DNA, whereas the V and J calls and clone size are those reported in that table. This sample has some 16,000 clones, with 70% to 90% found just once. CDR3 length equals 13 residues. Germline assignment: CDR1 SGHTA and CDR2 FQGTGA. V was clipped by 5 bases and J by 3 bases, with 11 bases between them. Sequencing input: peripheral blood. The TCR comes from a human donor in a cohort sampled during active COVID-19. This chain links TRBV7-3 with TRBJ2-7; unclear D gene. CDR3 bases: TGTGCCAGCAGCCCAAGCCTAGTCTACGAGCAGTACTTC. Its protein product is CASSPSLVYEQYF.